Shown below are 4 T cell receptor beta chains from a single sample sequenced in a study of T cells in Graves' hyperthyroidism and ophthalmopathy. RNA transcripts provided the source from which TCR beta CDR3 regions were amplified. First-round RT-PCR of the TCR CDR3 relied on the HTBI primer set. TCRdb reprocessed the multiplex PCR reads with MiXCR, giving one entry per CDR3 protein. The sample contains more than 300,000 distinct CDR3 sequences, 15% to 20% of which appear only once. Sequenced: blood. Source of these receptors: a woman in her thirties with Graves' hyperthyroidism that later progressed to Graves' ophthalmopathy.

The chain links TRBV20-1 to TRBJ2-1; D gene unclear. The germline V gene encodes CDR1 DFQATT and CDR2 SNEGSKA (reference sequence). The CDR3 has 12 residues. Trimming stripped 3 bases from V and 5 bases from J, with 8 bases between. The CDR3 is CSASPGDNEQFF. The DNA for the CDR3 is TGCAGTGCTAGTCCTGGGGACAATGAGCAGTTCTTC.

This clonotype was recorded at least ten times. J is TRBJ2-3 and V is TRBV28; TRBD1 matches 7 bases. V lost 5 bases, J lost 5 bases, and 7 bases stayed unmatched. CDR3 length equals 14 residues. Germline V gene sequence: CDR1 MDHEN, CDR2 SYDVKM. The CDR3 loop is CASSHETGQDTQYF. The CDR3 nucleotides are TGTGCCAGCAGTCACGAGACAGGGCAAGATACGCAGTATTTT.

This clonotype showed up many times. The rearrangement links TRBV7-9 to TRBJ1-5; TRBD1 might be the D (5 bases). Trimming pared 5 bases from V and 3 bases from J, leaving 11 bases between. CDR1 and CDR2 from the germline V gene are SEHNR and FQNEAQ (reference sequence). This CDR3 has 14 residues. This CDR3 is CASSPDSYNQPQHF. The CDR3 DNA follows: TGTGCCAGCAGCCCAGACAGTTACAATCAGCCCCAGCATTTT.

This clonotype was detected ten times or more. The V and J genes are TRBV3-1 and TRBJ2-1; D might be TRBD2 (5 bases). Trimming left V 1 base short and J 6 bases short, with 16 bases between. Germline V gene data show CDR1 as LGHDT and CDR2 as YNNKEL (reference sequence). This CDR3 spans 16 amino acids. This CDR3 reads CASSQAPGLVSNEQFF. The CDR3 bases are TGTGCCAGCAGCCAAGCGCCGGGGTTGGTCTCCAATGAGCAGTTCTTC.